This T cell receptor (beta chain) was retrieved from a study of PD-1 blockade in classical Hodgkin lymphoma. In the study overall: Patients were treated with nivolumab at 3 mg/kg, and this was given intravenously every 2 weeks. Whole-study results and caveats: After ASCT, patients who started nivolumab under 1 year later were excluded. Baseline diversity resembling that of newly diagnosed patients was seen in complete responders. Newly diagnosed patients were reported to exhibit reduced baseline TCR diversity relative to healthy donors.

All the patients suffered relapse after autologous stem cell transplantation, and brentuximab vedotin exposure differed. Points on this clone: As yet, its antigen is unknown.

V was trimmed by 0 bases and J by 4 bases, leaving 11 bases between them. The CDR3 is made up of 14 amino acids. Germline-derived CDR1 and CDR2 are SGHRS and YFSETQ. Using immunoSEQ multiplex PCR, the repertoire was profiled, and TCRdb retains in-frame clones only, with some absent. The sample shows 10,000 to 15,000 clones, about 91% of them seen only once. This sequence was found in a human donor with classical Hodgkin lymphoma. The rearrangement links TRBV5-1 to TRBJ2-7; D is ambiguous. Sample: peripheral blood mononuclear cells (PBMCs), taken at baseline. CDR3 DNA: TGCGCCAGCAGCTTGGCTCCAGCTTGGTACGAGCAGTACTTC. It codes for CASSLAPAWYEQYF. The variable domain in full, with the rest retrieved from reference TRBV5-1 and TRBJ2-7, is KAGVTQTPRYLIKTRGQQVTLSCSPISGHRSVSWYQQTPGQGLQFLFEYFSETQRNKGNFPGRFSGRQFSNSRSEMNVSTLELGDSALYLCASSLAPAWYEQYFGPGTRLTVT.